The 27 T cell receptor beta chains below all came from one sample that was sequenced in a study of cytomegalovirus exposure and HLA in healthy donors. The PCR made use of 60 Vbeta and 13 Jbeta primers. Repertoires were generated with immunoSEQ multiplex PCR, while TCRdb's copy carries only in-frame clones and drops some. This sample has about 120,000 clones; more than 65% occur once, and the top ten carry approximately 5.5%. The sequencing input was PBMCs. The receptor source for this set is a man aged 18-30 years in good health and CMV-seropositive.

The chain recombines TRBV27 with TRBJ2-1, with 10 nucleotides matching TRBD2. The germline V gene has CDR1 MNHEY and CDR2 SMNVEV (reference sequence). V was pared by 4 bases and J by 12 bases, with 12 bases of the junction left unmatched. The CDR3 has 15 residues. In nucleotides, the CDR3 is TGTGCCAGCAGTTCCACTAGCGGGGCACTACATGGGCAGTTCTTC. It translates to CASSSTSGALHGQFF.

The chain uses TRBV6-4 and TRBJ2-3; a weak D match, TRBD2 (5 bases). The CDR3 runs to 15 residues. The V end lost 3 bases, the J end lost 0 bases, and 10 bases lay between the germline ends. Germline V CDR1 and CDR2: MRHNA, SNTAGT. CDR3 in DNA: TGTGCCAGCAGTGATGCCGCGGGTAGCACAGATACGCAGTATTTT. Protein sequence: CASSDAAGSTDTQYF.

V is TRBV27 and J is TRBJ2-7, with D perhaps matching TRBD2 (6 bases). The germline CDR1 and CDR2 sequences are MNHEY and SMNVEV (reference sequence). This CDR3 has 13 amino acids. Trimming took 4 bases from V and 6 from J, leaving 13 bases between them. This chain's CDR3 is CASSSLGRGEQYF. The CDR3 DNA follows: TGTGCCAGCAGTTCCCTGGGGCGGGGCGAGCAGTACTTC.

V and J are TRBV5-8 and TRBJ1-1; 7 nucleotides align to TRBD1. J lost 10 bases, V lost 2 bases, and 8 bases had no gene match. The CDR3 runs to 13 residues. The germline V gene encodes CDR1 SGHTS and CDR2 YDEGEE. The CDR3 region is CASSFDTAGGAFF. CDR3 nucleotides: TGTGCCAGCAGCTTCGACACGGCAGGGGGAGCTTTCTTT.

CDR3 amino acids: CASSLANAGNIQYF. Written as DNA, the CDR3 is TGCGCCAGCAGCTTGGCGAACGCGGGGAACATTCAGTACTTC. The chain joins TRBV5-1 to TRBJ2-4, with D perhaps TRBD2 (6 bases). Germline lookup yields CDR1 SGHRS and CDR2 YFSETQ. The CDR3 runs to 14 residues. Trimming shortened V by 0 bases and J by 7 bases, and 11 bases separated the two germline ends.

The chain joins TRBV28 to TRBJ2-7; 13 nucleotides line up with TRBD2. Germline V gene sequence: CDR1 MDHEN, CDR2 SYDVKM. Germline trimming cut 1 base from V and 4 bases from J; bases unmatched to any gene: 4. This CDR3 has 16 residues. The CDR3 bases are TGTGCCAGCAGTTTATTAAGGACTAGCGGGGGTTACGAGCAGTACTTC. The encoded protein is CASSLLRTSGGYEQYF. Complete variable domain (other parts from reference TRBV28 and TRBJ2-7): DVKVTQSSRYLVKRTGEKVFLECVQDMDHENMFWYRQDPGLGLRLIYFSYDVKMKEKGDIPEGYSVSREKKERFSLILESASTNQTSMYLCASSLLRTSGGYEQYFGPGTRLTVT.

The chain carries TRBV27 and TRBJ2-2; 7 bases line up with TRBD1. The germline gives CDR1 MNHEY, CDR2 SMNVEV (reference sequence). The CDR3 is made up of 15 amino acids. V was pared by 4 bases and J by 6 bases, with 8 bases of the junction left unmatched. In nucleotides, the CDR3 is TGTGCCAGCAGTTCCACAGGGGCTGTCGCCGGGGAGCTGTTTTTT. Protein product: CASSSTGAVAGELFF.

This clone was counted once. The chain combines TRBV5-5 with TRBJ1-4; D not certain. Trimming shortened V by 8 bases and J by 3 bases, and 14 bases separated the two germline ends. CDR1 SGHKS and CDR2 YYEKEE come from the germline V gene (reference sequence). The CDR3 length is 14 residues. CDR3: CASSDSSANEKLFF. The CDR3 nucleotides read TGTGCCAGTAGTGATTCCTCGGCTAATGAAAAACTGTTTTTT.

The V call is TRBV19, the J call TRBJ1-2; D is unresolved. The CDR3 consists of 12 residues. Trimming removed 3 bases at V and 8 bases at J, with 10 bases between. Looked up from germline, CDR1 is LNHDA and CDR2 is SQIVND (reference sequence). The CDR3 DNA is TGTGCCAGTAGTATTGACTGGCGAGGCTACACCTTC. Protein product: CASSIDWRGYTF.

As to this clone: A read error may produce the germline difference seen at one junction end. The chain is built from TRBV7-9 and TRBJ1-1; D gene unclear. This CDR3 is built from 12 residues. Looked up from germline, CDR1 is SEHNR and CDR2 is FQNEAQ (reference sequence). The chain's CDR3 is CASSLASGGLLF. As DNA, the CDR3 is TGTGCCAGCAGCTTAGCGTCGGGAGGTCTGCTGTTT.

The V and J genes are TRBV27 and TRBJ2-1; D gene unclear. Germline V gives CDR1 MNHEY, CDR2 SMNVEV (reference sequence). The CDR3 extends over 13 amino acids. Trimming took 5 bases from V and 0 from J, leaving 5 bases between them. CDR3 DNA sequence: TGTGCCAGCAGTCGGAGCTCCTACAATGAGCAGTTCTTC. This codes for CASSRSSYNEQFF.

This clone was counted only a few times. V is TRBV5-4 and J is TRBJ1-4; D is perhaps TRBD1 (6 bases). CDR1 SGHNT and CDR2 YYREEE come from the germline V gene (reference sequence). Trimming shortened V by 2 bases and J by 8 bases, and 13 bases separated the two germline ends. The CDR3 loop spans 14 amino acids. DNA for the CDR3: TGTGCCAGCAGCTTTTCAGGGGTCCGAGAAAAACTGTTTTTT. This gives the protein CASSFSGVREKLFF.

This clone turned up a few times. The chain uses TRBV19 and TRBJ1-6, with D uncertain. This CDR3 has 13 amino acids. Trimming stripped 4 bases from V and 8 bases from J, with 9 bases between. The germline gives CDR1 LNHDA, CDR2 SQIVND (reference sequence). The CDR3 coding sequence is TGTGCCAGTAGTAGCAAACAGCATTCACCCCTCCACTTT. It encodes CASSSKQHSPLHF.

CDR3 sequence (DNA): TGTGCCAGTAGTCCGGGACTGATCTACGAGCAGTACTTC. As protein: CASSPGLIYEQYF. The rearrangement uses TRBV19 and TRBJ2-7, with D possibly matching TRBD2 (6 bases). CDR1 LNHDA and CDR2 SQIVND come from the germline V gene (reference sequence). Trimming took 5 bases from V and 3 from J, leaving 11 bases between them. The CDR3 sequence is 13 residues long.

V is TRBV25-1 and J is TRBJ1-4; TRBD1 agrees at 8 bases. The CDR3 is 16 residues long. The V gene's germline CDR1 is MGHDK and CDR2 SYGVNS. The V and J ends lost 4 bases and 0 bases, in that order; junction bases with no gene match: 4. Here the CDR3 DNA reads TGTGCCAGCAGTGGAGGACAGGGATCAACTAATGAAAAACTGTTTTTT. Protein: CASSGGQGSTNEKLFF.

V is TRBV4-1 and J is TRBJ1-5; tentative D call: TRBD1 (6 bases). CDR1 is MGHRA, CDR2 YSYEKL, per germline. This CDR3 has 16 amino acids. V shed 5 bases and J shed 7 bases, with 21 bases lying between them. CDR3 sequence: CASSTHSQGFSQPQHF. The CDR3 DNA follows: TGCGCCAGCAGCACCCATTCTCAGGGGTTTAGCCAGCCCCAGCATTTT.

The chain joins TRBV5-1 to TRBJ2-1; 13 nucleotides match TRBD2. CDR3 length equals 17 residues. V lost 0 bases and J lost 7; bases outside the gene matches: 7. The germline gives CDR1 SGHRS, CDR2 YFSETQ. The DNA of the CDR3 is TGCGCCAGCAGCTTGGTGGGGACTAGCGGGATAAAGAATGAGCAGTTCTTC. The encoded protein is CASSLVGTSGIKNEQFF.

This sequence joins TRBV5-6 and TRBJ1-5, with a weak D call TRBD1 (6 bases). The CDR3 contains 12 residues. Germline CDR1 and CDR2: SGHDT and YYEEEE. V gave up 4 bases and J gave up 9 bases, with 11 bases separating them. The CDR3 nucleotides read TGTGCCAGCAGCCCGGGGGGGGCGCCCCAGCATTTT. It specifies CASSPGGAPQHF.

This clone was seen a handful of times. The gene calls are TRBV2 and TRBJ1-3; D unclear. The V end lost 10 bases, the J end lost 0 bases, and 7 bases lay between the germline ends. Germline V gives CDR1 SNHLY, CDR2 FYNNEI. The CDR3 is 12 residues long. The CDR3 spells CAKASSGNTIYF. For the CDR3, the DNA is TGTGCCAAAGCTAGCTCTGGAAACACCATATATTTT.

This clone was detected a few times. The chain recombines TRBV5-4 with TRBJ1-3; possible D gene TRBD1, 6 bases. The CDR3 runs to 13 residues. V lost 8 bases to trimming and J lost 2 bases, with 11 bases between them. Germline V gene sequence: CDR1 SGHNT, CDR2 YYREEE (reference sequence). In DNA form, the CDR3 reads TGTGCCAGTGGACAGCAGACTGGAAACACCATATATTTT. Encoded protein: CASGQQTGNTIYF.

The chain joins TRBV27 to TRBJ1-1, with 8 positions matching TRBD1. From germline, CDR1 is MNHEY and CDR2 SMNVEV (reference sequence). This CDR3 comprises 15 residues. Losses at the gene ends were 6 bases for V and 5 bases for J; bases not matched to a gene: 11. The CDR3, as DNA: TGTGCCAGCAGATTAGAGTCAGGGGGCGGGACTGAAGCTTTCTTT. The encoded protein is CASRLESGGGTEAFF.

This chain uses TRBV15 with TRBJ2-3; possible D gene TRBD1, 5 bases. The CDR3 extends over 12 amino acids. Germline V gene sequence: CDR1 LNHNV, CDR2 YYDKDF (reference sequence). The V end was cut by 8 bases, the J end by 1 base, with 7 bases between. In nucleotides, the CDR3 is TGTGCCACCGGGGCGCGCACAGATACGCAGTATTTT. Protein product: CATGARTDTQYF.

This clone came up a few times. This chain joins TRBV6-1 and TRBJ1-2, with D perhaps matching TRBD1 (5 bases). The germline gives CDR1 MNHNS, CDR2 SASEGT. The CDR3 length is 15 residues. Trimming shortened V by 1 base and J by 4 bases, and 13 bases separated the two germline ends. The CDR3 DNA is TGTGCCAGCAGTGAAGATGCAGGACACTTCTATGGCTACACCTTC. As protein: CASSEDAGHFYGYTF.

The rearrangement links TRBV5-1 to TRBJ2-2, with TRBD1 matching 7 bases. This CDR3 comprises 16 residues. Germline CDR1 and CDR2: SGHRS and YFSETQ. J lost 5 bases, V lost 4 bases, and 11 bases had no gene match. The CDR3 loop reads CASSLRQGQGTGELFF. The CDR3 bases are TGCGCCAGCAGCCTCAGACAGGGCCAGGGGACCGGGGAGCTGTTTTTT. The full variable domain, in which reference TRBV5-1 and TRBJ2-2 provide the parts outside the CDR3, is KAGVTQTPRYLIKTRGQQVTLSCSPISGHRSVSWYQQTPGQGLQFLFEYFSETQRNKGNFPGRFSGRQFSNSRSEMNVSTLELGDSALYLCASSLRQGQGTGELFFGEGSRLTVL.

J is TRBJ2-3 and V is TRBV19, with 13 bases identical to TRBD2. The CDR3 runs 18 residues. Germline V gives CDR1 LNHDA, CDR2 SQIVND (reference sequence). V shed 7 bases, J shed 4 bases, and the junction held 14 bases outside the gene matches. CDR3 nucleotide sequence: TGTGCCAGTAAACCCCGGACTAGCGGGAGAGGGGGGTCAGATACGCAGTATTTT. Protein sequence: CASKPRTSGRGGSDTQYF.

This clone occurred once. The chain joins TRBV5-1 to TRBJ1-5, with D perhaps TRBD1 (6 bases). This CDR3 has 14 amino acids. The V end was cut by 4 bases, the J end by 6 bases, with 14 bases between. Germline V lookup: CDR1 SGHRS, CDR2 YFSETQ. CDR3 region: CASSETGSPQPQHF. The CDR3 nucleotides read TGCGCCAGCAGCGAAACAGGGTCGCCTCAGCCCCAGCATTTT.

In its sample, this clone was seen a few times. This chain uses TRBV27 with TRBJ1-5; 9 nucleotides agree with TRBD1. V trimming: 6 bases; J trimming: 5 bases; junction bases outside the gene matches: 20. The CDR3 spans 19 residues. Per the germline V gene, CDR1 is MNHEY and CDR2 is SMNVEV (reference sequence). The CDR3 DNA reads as TGTGCCAGCAGCATGACCTTCGACAGGGGGGTGATGTGGGATCAGCCCCAGCATTTT. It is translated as CASSMTFDRGVMWDQPQHF.